A single sample gave rise to the 26 T cell receptor beta chains below, sequenced in a study of spatial heterogeneity in lung cancer. From the 5' RACE reads, TCRdb called clonotypes with MiXCR, one entry per CDR3 protein. This repertoire shows about 94,000 distinct CDR3 sequences, around 19% found once; its top ten account for 20% to 25%. The time point is: blood at routine non-recurrence follow-up after resection. This specimen was PBMCs, taken at follow-up. Source of these receptors: a male donor with early-stage non-small cell lung cancer.

The gene calls are TRBV4-3 and TRBJ1-1; no reliable D call. CDR1 and CDR2 from the germline V gene are LGHNA and YSLEER. Trimming removed 0 bases from V and 1 base from J, with 9 bases in between. The CDR3 has 15 residues. The CDR3 DNA reads TGCGCCAGCAGCCAAGAGCTAATCAGGAACACTGAAGCTTTCTTT. Its translation is CASSQELIRNTEAFF.

The V and J genes are TRBV27 and TRBJ2-7, with 9 bases that match TRBD1. The CDR3 is 15 amino acids. The ends lost 5 bases at V and 4 bases at J; junction bases unmatched: 9. Germline assignment: CDR1 MNHEY and CDR2 SMNVEV (reference sequence). The CDR3 here is CASSRSTGGIYEQYF. The CDR3 DNA reads TGTGCCAGCAGTCGCTCGACAGGGGGAATATACGAGCAGTACTTC.

This clonotype was seen only a few times. The chain combines TRBV7-3 with TRBJ2-5; 15 positions match TRBD2. The CDR3 contains 17 residues. Unmatched junction bases numbered 8, after V lost 5 bases and J lost 4 bases. Germline lookup yields CDR1 SGHTA and CDR2 FQGTGA. As DNA, the CDR3 is TGTGCCAGCAGCGACGGGACTAGCGGGAGGTTGGTAGAGACCCAGTACTTC. Its protein is CASSDGTSGRLVETQYF.

This clonotype has a handful of counts. This rearrangement joins TRBV5-4 to TRBJ2-2; 11 nucleotides line up with TRBD2. Unmatched junction bases numbered 7, after V lost 4 bases and J lost 2 bases. The CDR3 covers 17 residues. Germline values: CDR1 SGHNT, CDR2 YYREEE (reference sequence). The CDR3 spells CASSAATSGRNTGELFF. Here the CDR3 DNA reads TGTGCCAGCAGCGCCGCTACTAGCGGGAGAAACACCGGGGAGCTGTTTTTT. The whole variable domain, remainder taken from reference TRBV5-4 and TRBJ2-2, is ETGVTQSPTHLIKTRGQQVTLRCSSQSGHNTVSWYQQALGQGPQFIFQYYREEENGRGNFPPRFSGLQFPNYSSELNVNALELDDSALYLCASSAATSGRNTGELFFGEGSRLTVL.

This clonotype was counted a few times. In DNA, the CDR3 is TGCAGCGTTCAGAGAACCGGGGAGCTGTTTTTT. Translation gives CSVQRTGELFF. The chain couples TRBV29-1 to TRBJ2-2, with no clear D. Trimming stripped 5 bases from V and 5 bases from J, with 6 bases between. The CDR3 length is 11 residues. CDR1 is SQVTM and CDR2 is ANQGSEA in the germline V gene.

The CDR3 here is CASSQDRLGLAGGFTDTQYF. CDR3 DNA sequence: TGCGCCAGCAGCCAAGATCGCCTCGGACTAGCGGGCGGTTTTACAGATACGCAGTATTTT. The rearrangement links TRBV4-1 to TRBJ2-3, with 11 bases identical to TRBD2. The V gene end was trimmed by 0 bases and the J gene end by 3 bases; junction bases not matched to a gene: 14. The CDR3 runs to 20 residues. Germline V gene sequence: CDR1 MGHRA, CDR2 YSYEKL.

Only a few counts were recorded for this clonotype. The chain links TRBV5-1 to TRBJ1-2, with 8 nucleotides matching TRBD1. The CDR3 has 15 residues. CDR1 SGHRS and CDR2 YFSETQ come from the germline V gene. After removal of 0 bases from V and 9 bases from J, the junction contained 10 bases not matched to a gene. In DNA form, the CDR3 reads TGCGCCAGCAGCTTGGTCCCGGACAGGGATGGGAGCTACACCTTC. It specifies CASSLVPDRDGSYTF.

The chain combines TRBV4-1 with TRBJ1-4; the match to TRBD1 covers 7 bases. V was clipped by 0 bases and J by 8 bases; unmatched bases: 6. From germline, CDR1 is MGHRA and CDR2 YSYEKL. CDR3 size: 15 residues. CDR3 sequence: CASSQERGLREKLFF. CDR3 sequence (DNA): TGCGCCAGCAGCCAAGAGAGGGGGCTGCGGGAAAAACTGTTTTTT.

The chain is built from TRBV10-3 and TRBJ1-2; D is perhaps TRBD1 (5 bases). From germline, CDR1 is ENHRY and CDR2 SYGVKD. The V end was cut by 2 bases, the J end by 10 bases, with 8 bases between. CDR3 length: 11 amino acids. The CDR3 spells CAISEGRDYTF. The CDR3 coding sequence is TGTGCCATCAGTGAGGGCAGGGACTACACCTTC.

In its sample, this clonotype was seen many times. The genes are TRBV29-1 and TRBJ2-7; 11 bases align to TRBD2. V shed 4 bases, J shed 4 bases, and the junction held 6 bases outside the gene matches. Germline V gene sequence: CDR1 SQVTM, CDR2 ANQGSEA. CDR3 length: 14 residues. The CDR3 sequence is CSVVLAGGLYEQYV. The CDR3 DNA reads TGCAGCGTTGTCCTAGCGGGGGGCTTATACGAGCAGTACGTC.

The chain couples TRBV6-5 to TRBJ2-1, with 9 bases aligning to TRBD2. Per germline, CDR1 MNHEY and CDR2 SVGAGI. This CDR3 has 15 amino acids. After removal of 5 bases from V and 4 bases from J, the junction contained 6 bases not matched to a gene. CDR3 sequence reads: CASSTLAGQYNEQFF. DNA of the CDR3: TGTGCCAGCAGTACTCTAGCGGGACAGTACAATGAGCAGTTCTTC.

V usage is TRBV14 and J usage is TRBJ1-2; D might be TRBD1 (5 bases). This CDR3 is 12 amino acids long. The germline V gene encodes CDR1 SGHDN and CDR2 FVKESK. V lost 1 base and J lost 7, with 7 bases in between. Written as DNA, the CDR3 is TGTGCCAGCAGCCAAGTAGGGGTTGGCTACACCTTC. Translation: CASSQVGVGYTF.

Regarding this clonotype: A clone one base away is much larger, so this may be a read error. For the CDR3, the DNA is TGTGCCACCAGTAAGGAGGGACCCACAGATACGCAGTATTTT. Translated, it gives CATSKEGPTDTQYF. The chain combines TRBV24-1 with TRBJ2-3; D possibly corresponds to TRBD2 (6 bases). V lost 6 bases and J 2 bases, leaving 11 bases between the germline ends. The CDR3 loop spans 14 amino acids. Germline V gene lookup returns CDR1 KGHDR and CDR2 SFDVKD.

This chain uses TRBV27 with TRBJ2-7, with D possibly called TRBD1 or TRBD2 (5 bases each). V was pared by 5 bases and J by 2 bases, with 13 bases between. The CDR3 extends over 14 amino acids. Germline V CDR1 and CDR2: MNHEY, SMNVEV (reference sequence). The CDR3 reads CASSARGDTYEQYF. The CDR3 coding sequence is TGTGCCAGCAGTGCCCGGGGCGACACCTACGAGCAGTACTTC.

This clonotype appeared many times. V usage is TRBV29-1 and J usage is TRBJ1-2; no clear D. The V gene lost 6 bases and the J gene lost 8 bases, with 10 bases spanning the gap. Germline assignment: CDR1 SQVTM and CDR2 ANQGSEA. The CDR3 extends over 10 amino acids. CDR3 DNA sequence: TGCAGCGTGGACGAGGGCGGCTACACCTTC. Its translation is CSVDEGGYTF.

The CDR3 coding sequence is TGTGCCTGGAGATTGACAGGGGCTCCCACAGATACGCAGTATTTT. Its translation: CAWRLTGAPTDTQYF. The chain uses TRBV30 and TRBJ2-3, with 8 bases identical to TRBD1. From germline, CDR1 is GTSNPN and CDR2 SVGIG (reference sequence). The CDR3 runs to 15 residues. Germline trimming cut 3 bases from V and 2 bases from J; bases unmatched to any gene: 7.

This clonotype was seen many times. V and J are TRBV4-2 and TRBJ2-5; 14 bases agree with TRBD2. This CDR3 has 16 amino acids. The ends lost 5 bases at V and 5 bases at J; junction bases unmatched: 7. The germline gives CDR1 LGHNA, CDR2 YNFKEQ. The CDR3 nucleotides read TGTGCCAGCAGCGAAAGACTAGCGGGAGGGATGGAGACCCAGTACTTC. Translating gives CASSERLAGGMETQYF.

This clonotype was recorded at least ten times. V and J are TRBV20-1 and TRBJ2-3; D is ambiguous. The V gene's germline CDR1 is DFQATT and CDR2 SNEGSKA (reference sequence). The CDR3 is 14 amino acids. Trimming took 0 bases from V and 1 from J, leaving 8 bases between them. CDR3 protein: CSARDAAGTDTQYF. CDR3 DNA sequence: TGCAGTGCTAGAGATGCGGCAGGCACAGATACGCAGTATTTT.

V is TRBV2 and J is TRBJ1-1; D gene uncertain. Trimming took 8 bases from V and 1 from J, leaving 11 bases between them. CDR3 length: 13 amino acids. Per germline, CDR1 SNHLY and CDR2 FYNNEI. The CDR3 loop is CASSTLWNTEAFF. CDR3 coding DNA: TGTGCCAGCTCGACCCTGTGGAACACTGAAGCTTTCTTT.

This clonotype turned up a few times. J is TRBJ1-2 and V is TRBV6-5; the D gene is possibly TRBD1 (5 bases). The CDR3 has 14 amino acids. Germline V CDR1 and CDR2: MNHEY, SVGAGI. V was clipped by 6 bases and J by 8 bases, with 19 bases between them. The CDR3 sequence: CASRKLQVSSGYTF. For the CDR3, the DNA is TGTGCCAGCAGGAAATTACAGGTTTCAAGCGGCTACACCTTC.

This rearrangement joins TRBV27 to TRBJ1-2, with D tentatively TRBD1 (6 bases). V dropped 2 bases and J dropped 4 bases, with 14 bases sitting between them. Germline assignment: CDR1 MNHEY and CDR2 SMNVEV (reference sequence). The CDR3 runs to 15 residues. CDR3 loop: CASSLDPRGSYGYTF. CDR3 bases: TGTGCCAGCAGTTTAGATCCCAGGGGATCCTATGGCTACACCTTC.

This clonotype was seen a few times. The chain recombines TRBV7-9 with TRBJ2-7; D is unresolved. Trimming stripped 7 bases from V and 0 bases from J, with 13 bases between. The germline gives CDR1 SEHNR, CDR2 FQNEAQ (reference sequence). CDR3 length equals 14 residues. CDR3 in DNA: TGTGCCAGCATGCGACCGTCGAGCTCCTACGAGCAGTACTTC. Its translation: CASMRPSSSYEQYF.

CDR3 bases: TGCGCCAGCAGCCCGACAGGGCTAGGGGCCAACGTCCTGACTTTC. This sequence encodes CASSPTGLGANVLTF. The chain links TRBV5-1 to TRBJ2-6; 7 bases line up with TRBD1. Trimming took 4 bases from V and 4 from J; bases not matched to a gene: 5. The germline V gene has CDR1 SGHRS and CDR2 YFSETQ. The CDR3 is 15 amino acids.

The sample holds a few counts of this clonotype. The chain carries TRBV24-1 and TRBJ2-3, with D possibly TRBD2 on 6 matching bases. Germline V CDR1 and CDR2: KGHDR, SFDVKD. Trimming pared 9 bases from V and 4 bases from J, leaving 13 bases between. The CDR3 is 13 residues long. The CDR3 DNA reads as TGTGCCACCGGGGGTAGCGGCGCAGATACGCAGTATTTT. Its protein is CATGGSGADTQYF.

The J gene is TRBJ2-5, the V gene TRBV3-1; 10 nucleotides align to TRBD2. The CDR3 contains 17 residues. The germline CDR1 and CDR2 sequences are LGHDT and YNNKEL (reference sequence). V trimming: 0 bases; J trimming: 12 bases; junction bases outside the gene matches: 16. Here the CDR3 reads CASSQDPRDLSSGGKYF. CDR3 nucleotide sequence: TGTGCCAGCAGCCAAGATCCGAGGGACTTATCTAGCGGGGGAAAGTACTTC.

The rearrangement joins TRBV5-1 to TRBJ2-7; 10 bases agree with TRBD1. The CDR3 is 14 residues long. The V segment lost 3 bases and the J segment 2 bases; nucleotides outside the gene matches: 2. Germline V gene sequence: CDR1 SGHRS, CDR2 YFSETQ. CDR3 DNA: TGCGCCAGCAGCTCGGGGACAGGGGCCTACGAGCAGTACGTC. Translated: CASSSGTGAYEQYV.